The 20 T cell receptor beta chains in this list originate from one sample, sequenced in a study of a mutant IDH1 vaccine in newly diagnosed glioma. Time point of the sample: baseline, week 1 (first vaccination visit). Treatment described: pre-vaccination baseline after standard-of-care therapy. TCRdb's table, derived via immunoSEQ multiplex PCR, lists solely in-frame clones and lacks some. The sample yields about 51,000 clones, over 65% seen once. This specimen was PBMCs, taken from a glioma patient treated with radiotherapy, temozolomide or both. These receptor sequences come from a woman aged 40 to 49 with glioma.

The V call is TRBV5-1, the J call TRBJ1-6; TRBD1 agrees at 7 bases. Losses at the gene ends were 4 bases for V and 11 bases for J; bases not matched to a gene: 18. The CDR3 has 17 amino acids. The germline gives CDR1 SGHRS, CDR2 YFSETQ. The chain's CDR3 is CASSRGQRPPGMPPLHF. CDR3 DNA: TGCGCCAGCAGCAGGGGACAGCGCCCACCGGGGATGCCACCCCTCCACTTT.

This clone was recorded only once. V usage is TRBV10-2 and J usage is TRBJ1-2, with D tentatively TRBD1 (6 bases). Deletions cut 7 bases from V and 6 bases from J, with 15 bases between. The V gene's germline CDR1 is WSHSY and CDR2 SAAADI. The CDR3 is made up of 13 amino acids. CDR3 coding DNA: TGCGCCAGCAAACTTAATAGGGGGGATGGCTACACCTTC. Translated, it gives CASKLNRGDGYTF.

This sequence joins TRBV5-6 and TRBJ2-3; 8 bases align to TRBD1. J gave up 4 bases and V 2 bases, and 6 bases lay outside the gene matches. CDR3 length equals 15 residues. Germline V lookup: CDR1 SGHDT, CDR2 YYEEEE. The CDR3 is CASSFGRGLPDTQYF. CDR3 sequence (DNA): TGTGCCAGCAGCTTCGGCAGGGGGCTCCCAGATACGCAGTATTTT.

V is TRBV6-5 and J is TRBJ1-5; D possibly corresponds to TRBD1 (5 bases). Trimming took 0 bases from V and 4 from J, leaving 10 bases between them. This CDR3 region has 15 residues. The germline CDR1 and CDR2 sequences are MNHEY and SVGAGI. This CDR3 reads CASSYSKGINQPQHF. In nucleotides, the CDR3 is TGTGCCAGCAGTTACTCCAAGGGGATAAATCAGCCCCAGCATTTT.

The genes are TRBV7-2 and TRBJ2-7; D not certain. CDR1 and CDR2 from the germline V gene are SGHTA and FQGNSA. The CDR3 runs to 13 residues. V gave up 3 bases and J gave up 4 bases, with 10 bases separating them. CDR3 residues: CASSLALRYEQYF. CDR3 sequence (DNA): TGTGCCAGCAGCTTGGCCCTACGATACGAGCAGTACTTC.

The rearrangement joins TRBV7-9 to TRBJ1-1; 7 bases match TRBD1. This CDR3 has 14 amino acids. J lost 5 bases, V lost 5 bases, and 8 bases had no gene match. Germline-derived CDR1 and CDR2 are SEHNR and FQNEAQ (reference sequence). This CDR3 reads CASSALQGTTEAFF. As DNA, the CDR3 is TGTGCCAGCAGCGCCTTACAGGGGACGACTGAAGCTTTCTTT.

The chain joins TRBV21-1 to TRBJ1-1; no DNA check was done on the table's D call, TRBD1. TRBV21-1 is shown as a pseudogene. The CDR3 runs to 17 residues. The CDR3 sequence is CASSKRPPCRGHTEAFF. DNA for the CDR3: TGTGCCAGCAGCAAACGACCCCCTTGCAGGGGGCATACTGAAGCTTTCTTT.

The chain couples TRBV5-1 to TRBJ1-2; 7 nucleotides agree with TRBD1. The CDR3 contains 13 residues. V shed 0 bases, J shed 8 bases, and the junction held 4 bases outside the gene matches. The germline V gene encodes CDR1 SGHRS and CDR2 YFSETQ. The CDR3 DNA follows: TGCGCCAGCAGCTTGGACGGGACAGTAGGCTACACCTTC. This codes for CASSLDGTVGYTF.

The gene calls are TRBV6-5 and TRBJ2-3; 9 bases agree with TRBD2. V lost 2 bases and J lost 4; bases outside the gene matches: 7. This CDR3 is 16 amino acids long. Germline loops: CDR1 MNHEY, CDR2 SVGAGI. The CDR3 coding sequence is TGTGCCAGCAGTTACAGTGGGGCTAGCGGGGCAGATACGCAGTATTTT. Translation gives CASSYSGASGADTQYF.

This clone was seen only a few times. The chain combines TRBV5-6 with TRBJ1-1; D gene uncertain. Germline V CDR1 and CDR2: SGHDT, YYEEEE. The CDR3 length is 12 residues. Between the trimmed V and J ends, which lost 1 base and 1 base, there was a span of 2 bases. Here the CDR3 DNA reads TGTGCCAGCAGCTTGCAGAACACTGAAGCTTTCTTT. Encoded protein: CASSLQNTEAFF.

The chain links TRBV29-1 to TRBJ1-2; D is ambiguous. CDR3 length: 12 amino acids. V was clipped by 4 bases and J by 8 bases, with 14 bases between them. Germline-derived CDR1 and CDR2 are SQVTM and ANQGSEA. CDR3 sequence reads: CSVVQGQRGYTF. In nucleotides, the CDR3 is TGCAGCGTTGTGCAAGGTCAGCGGGGCTACACCTTC.

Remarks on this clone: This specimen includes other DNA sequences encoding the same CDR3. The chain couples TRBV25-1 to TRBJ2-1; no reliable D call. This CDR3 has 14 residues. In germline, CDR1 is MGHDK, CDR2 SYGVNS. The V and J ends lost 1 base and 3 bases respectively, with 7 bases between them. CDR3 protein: CASSESGSYNEQFF. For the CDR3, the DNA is TGTGCCAGCAGTGAATCGGGCAGCTACAATGAGCAGTTCTTC.

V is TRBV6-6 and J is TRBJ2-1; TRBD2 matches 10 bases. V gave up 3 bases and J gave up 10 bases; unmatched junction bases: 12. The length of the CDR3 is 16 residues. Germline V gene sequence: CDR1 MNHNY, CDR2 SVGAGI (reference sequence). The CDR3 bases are TGTGCCAGCAGTTATTGGGGGAGCGGGGGGGCAGAGGAGCAGTTCTTC. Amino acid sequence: CASSYWGSGGAEEQFF.

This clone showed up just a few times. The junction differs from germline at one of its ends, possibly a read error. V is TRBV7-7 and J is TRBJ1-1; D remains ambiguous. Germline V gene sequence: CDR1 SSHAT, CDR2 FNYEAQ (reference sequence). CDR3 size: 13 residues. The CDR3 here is CASSLGAGTEAFF. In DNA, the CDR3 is TGTGCTAGCAGCTTAGGAGCCGGGACTGAAGCTTTCTTT.

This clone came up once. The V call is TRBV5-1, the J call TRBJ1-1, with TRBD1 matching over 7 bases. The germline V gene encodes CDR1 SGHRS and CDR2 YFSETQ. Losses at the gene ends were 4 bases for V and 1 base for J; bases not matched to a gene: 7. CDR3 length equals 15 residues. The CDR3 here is CASSIGQAKNTEAFF. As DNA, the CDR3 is TGCGCCAGCAGCATAGGACAGGCGAAGAACACTGAAGCTTTCTTT.

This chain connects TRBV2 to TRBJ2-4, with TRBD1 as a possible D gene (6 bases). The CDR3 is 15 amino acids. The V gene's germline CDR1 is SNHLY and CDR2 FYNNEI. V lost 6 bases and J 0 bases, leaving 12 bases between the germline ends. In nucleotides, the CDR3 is TGTGCCAGCAGCCCCGACAGGCTAGCCAAAAACATTCAGTACTTC. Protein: CASSPDRLAKNIQYF. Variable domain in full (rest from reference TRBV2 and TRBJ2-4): EPEVTQTPSHQVTQMGQEVILRCVPISNHLYFYWYRQILGQKVEFLVSFYNNEISEKSEIFDDQFSVERPDGSNFTLKIRSTKLEDSAMYFCASSPDRLAKNIQYFGAGTRLSVL.

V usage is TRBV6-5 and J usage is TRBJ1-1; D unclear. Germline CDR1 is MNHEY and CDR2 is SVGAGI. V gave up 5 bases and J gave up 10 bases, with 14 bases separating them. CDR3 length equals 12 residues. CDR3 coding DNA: TGTGCCAGCAGTCCCGGGCCCCCTTTAGCTTTCTTT. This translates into CASSPGPPLAFF.

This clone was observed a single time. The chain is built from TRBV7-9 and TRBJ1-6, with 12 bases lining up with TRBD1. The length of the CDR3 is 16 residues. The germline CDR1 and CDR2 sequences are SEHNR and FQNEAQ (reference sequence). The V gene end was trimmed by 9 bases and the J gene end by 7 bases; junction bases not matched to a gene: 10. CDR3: CASKEGDRGRNSPLHF. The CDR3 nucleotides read TGTGCCAGTAAGGAGGGGGACAGGGGGCGGAATTCACCCCTCCACTTT.

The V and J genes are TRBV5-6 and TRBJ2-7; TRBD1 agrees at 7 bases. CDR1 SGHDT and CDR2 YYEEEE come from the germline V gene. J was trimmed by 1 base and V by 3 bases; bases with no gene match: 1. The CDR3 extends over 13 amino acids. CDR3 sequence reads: CASSWDSSYEQYF. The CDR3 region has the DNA TGTGCCAGCAGCTGGGACAGTTCCTACGAGCAGTACTTC.

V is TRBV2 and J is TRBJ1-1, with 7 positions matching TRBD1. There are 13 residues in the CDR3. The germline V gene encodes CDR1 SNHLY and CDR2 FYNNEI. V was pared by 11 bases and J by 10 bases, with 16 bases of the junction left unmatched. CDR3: CAGTVSSSAGAFF. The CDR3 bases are TGTGCCGGGACAGTGAGCTCTTCGGCGGGAGCTTTCTTT. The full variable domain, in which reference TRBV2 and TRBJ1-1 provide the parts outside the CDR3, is EPEVTQTPSHQVTQMGQEVILRCVPISNHLYFYWYRQILGQKVEFLVSFYNNEISEKSEIFDDQFSVERPDGSNFTLKIRSTKLEDSAMYFCAGTVSSSAGAFFGQGTRLTVV.